This entry lists 30 T cell receptor beta chains sequenced from one sample in a study of T cells after yellow fever vaccination. Each CDR3 protein gets one entry after TCRdb re-called the 5' RACE reads with MiXCR. In the table there are about 630,000 distinct CDR3 sequences, 9% to 15% of which are singletons. The material sequenced was PBMCs, taken on the day of the yellow fever booster vaccination. The source of these receptors is a man aged 25-45 years who received the YFV17D yellow fever vaccine.

This sequence joins TRBV21-1 and TRBJ2-1; the table's D call, TRBD1, was not checked against the DNA. TRBV21-1 is noted as a pseudogene. The CDR3 totals 16 residues. CDR3 nucleotide sequence: TGTGCCAGCAGTTGGGAAGGGGACAGGGCCTACAATGAGCAGTTCTTC. Its protein product is CASSWEGDRAYNEQFF.

This clonotype was seen a few times. This chain connects TRBV12-3 or TRBV12-4 to TRBJ2-7, with D perhaps TRBD1 or TRBD2 (5 bases each). This CDR3 contains 13 residues. The CDR3 DNA is TGTGCGTCAGCAGGCACGGGGCCCTACGAGCAGTACTTC. It yields the protein CASAGTGPYEQYF.

This clonotype was picked up a small number of times. The genes are TRBV20-1 and TRBJ2-7, with D perhaps TRBD2 (6 bases). V dropped 8 bases and J dropped 5 bases, with 16 bases sitting between them. In germline, CDR1 is DFQATT, CDR2 SNEGSKA (reference sequence). The CDR3 totals 12 residues. Here the CDR3 reads CSSTGTYNEQYF. CDR3 bases: TGCAGTTCTACCGGGACTTACAACGAGCAGTACTTC.

V usage is TRBV20-1 and J usage is TRBJ2-7, with TRBD2 matching 9 bases. V lost 6 bases, J lost 3 bases, and 12 bases stayed unmatched. The CDR3 spans 15 residues. CDR1 is DFQATT and CDR2 is SNEGSKA in the germline V gene (reference sequence). The chain's CDR3 is CSASQLLAGSYEQYF. The CDR3 region has the DNA TGCAGTGCCTCACAACTTCTAGCGGGAAGCTACGAGCAGTACTTC.

The sample holds a few counts of this clonotype. The rearrangement uses TRBV7-9 and TRBJ2-7, with D uncertain. This CDR3 contains 15 residues. Germline-derived CDR1 and CDR2 are SEHNR and FQNEAQ (reference sequence). Trimming cost V 5 bases and J 0 bases, with 14 bases left between them. This CDR3 is CASSNPPGPSYEQYF. The DNA of the CDR3 is TGTGCCAGCAGCAATCCTCCGGGCCCCTCCTACGAGCAGTACTTC.

The CDR3: CASSPRVQSYEQYF. The CDR3 DNA follows: TGCGCCAGCAGCCCCCGTGTACAATCCTACGAGCAGTACTTC. This chain uses TRBV4-3 with TRBJ2-7; D unclear. Deletions cut 4 bases from V and 1 base from J, with 11 bases between. The CDR3 is 14 residues long. CDR1 and CDR2 from the germline V gene are LGHNA and YSLEER.

The chain recombines TRBV29-1 with TRBJ2-4, with D perhaps matching TRBD2 (7 bases). The V end was cut by 5 bases, the J end by 0 bases, with 17 bases between. In germline, CDR1 is SQVTM, CDR2 ANQGSEA. The CDR3 loop spans 16 amino acids. This chain's CDR3 is CSVKAQRDIAKNIQYF. In DNA form, the CDR3 reads TGCAGCGTTAAAGCCCAGCGGGACATAGCCAAAAACATTCAGTACTTC.

This clonotype was counted between two and nine times. The chain uses TRBV21-1 and TRBJ2-1. TRBV21-1 is an annotated pseudogene. CDR3 length: 13 amino acids. The chain's CDR3 is CASSKLKGYEQFF. The CDR3 DNA reads as TGTGCCAGCAGCAAACTTAAGGGTTATGAGCAGTTCTTC.

The CDR3 DNA reads as TGTGCCACCAGTGACGAAGAGACCCAGTACTTC. This encodes CATSDEETQYF. This sequence joins TRBV24-1 and TRBJ2-5; D call uncertain. Trimming removed 4 bases at V and 3 bases at J, with 2 bases between. Germline CDR1 and CDR2: KGHDR and SFDVKD. The CDR3 length is 11 residues.

This clonotype has only a few counts. The chain combines TRBV18 with TRBJ1-2; D is uncertain. This CDR3 is built from 12 residues. With 8 bases removed from V and 7 bases from J, the gap between germline ends came to 14 bases. Germline CDR1 and CDR2: KGHSH and LQKENI. In nucleotides, the CDR3 is TGTGCCAGCAGAGCCCAAGAAGGTGGCTACACCTTC. Amino acids: CASRAQEGGYTF.

This clonotype occurred a few times. V usage is TRBV5-6 and J usage is TRBJ2-3; 9 nucleotides match TRBD2. Germline V lookup: CDR1 SGHDT, CDR2 YYEEEE. Trimming at V came to 1 base and at J to 2 bases, leaving 5 bases not matched to a gene. The CDR3 spans 16 residues. CDR3 DNA: TGTGCCAGCAGCTTGCAGCGGGAGGCCCACACAGATACGCAGTATTTT. Translation: CASSLQREAHTDTQYF.

This chain joins TRBV5-1 and TRBJ2-7, with 7 bases that match TRBD1. V shed 4 bases and J 3 bases; nucleotides not matched to a gene: 10. Germline V CDR1 and CDR2: SGHRS, YFSETQ. This CDR3 spans 15 amino acids. CDR3 coding DNA: TGCGCCAGCAGCGGATTCCGGGACAGAAACTACGAGCAGTACTTC. Protein product: CASSGFRDRNYEQYF.

This clonotype was seen only a few times. The CDR3 here is CATSDPTGPGNTIYF. In DNA, the CDR3 is TGTGCCACCAGTGACCCGACAGGGCCAGGAAACACCATATATTTT. This chain connects TRBV24-1 to TRBJ1-3; 7 nucleotides match TRBD1. CDR1 and CDR2 from the germline V gene are KGHDR and SFDVKD. The trim removed 4 bases at V and 4 bases at J, leaving 6 bases unmatched. The CDR3 contains 15 residues.

This rearrangement joins TRBV5-1 to TRBJ2-5; tentative D call: TRBD1 (6 bases). The germline gives CDR1 SGHRS, CDR2 YFSETQ. Trimming removed 1 base from V and 2 bases from J, with 12 bases in between. There are 15 residues in the CDR3. CDR3 sequence reads: CASSLFQGQQETQYF. CDR3 in DNA: TGCGCCAGCAGCTTGTTTCAGGGGCAACAAGAGACCCAGTACTTC.

This clonotype was seen repeatedly, ten times or more. The chain carries TRBV20-1 and TRBJ2-6; D not certain. Trimming took 6 bases from V and 0 from J, leaving 18 bases between them. Germline V gene lookup returns CDR1 DFQATT and CDR2 SNEGSKA (reference sequence). The CDR3 spans 17 residues. The CDR3 DNA follows: TGCAGTGCCCCCCAAAGCGCCCGCCTCTCTGGGGCCAACGTCCTGACTTTC. Its translation is CSAPQSARLSGANVLTF.

The chain links TRBV27 to TRBJ2-7, with 7 bases lining up with TRBD1. Trimming at V came to 4 bases and at J to 0 bases, leaving 6 bases not matched to a gene. This CDR3 is 15 amino acids long. CDR1 and CDR2 from the germline V gene are MNHEY and SMNVEV (reference sequence). The CDR3 loop is CASSSRWDSSYEQYF. The CDR3 nucleotides read TGTGCCAGCAGTTCCCGCTGGGACAGCTCCTACGAGCAGTACTTC.

This clonotype has just a few counts. The chain is built from TRBV5-4 and TRBJ2-3; D is perhaps TRBD1 or TRBD2 (5 bases each). The CDR3 totals 13 residues. The ends were cut back, 4 bases at V and 6 bases at J, with 12 bases in the middle. Germline V gene sequence: CDR1 SGHNT, CDR2 YYREEE (reference sequence). The CDR3 DNA reads TGTGCCAGCAGCCAGGGAGCGCGGGATACGCAGTATTTT. The encoded protein is CASSQGARDTQYF.

Ten or more counts support this clonotype. This rearrangement joins TRBV2 to TRBJ1-2; 8 bases are shared with TRBD1. CDR1 and CDR2 (germline): SNHLY, FYNNEI. CDR3 length: 13 residues. With V trimmed by 5 bases and J by 8 bases, 7 bases remained unmatched. The CDR3 here is CASSLDRDGGYTF. DNA of the CDR3: TGTGCCAGCAGTCTGGACAGGGACGGCGGCTACACCTTC.

The J gene is TRBJ2-3, the V gene TRBV9; D is unresolved. CDR3 size: 13 residues. CDR1 is SGDLS and CDR2 is YYNGEE in the germline V gene. The V gene lost 0 bases and the J gene lost 6 bases, with 8 bases spanning the gap. CDR3 in DNA: TGTGCCAGCAGCGTAGTTAATCGGGATACGCAGTATTTT. Its protein product is CASSVVNRDTQYF.

This clonotype has just a few counts. The J gene is TRBJ2-3, the V gene TRBV20-1, with unresolved D. Germline CDR1 and CDR2: DFQATT and SNEGSKA (reference sequence). V was clipped by 8 bases and J by 8 bases, with 17 bases between them. This CDR3 comprises 12 residues. In DNA form, the CDR3 reads TGCAGTAGCCGGGCTAGGGAAGGTACGCAGTATTTT. This gives the protein CSSRAREGTQYF.

There are many counts of this clonotype. This sequence joins TRBV20-1 and TRBJ2-5, with 13 bases lining up with TRBD2. CDR1 DFQATT and CDR2 SNEGSKA come from the germline V gene (reference sequence). The CDR3 is 16 residues long. V was pared by 6 bases and J by 5 bases, with 12 bases of the junction left unmatched. DNA for the CDR3: TGCAGTGCGTGGACTAGCGGGAGAGGAGGCGGGGAGACCCAGTACTTC. This gives the protein CSAWTSGRGGGETQYF.

This clonotype was counted between two and nine times. The CDR3 is CASSPRTSAKGTYEQYF. The CDR3 DNA is TGTGCCAGCAGCCCCAGGACTAGCGCTAAGGGAACCTACGAGCAGTACTTC. The chain recombines TRBV3-2 with TRBJ2-7; TRBD2 is taken as the D call from the table, unchecked against the DNA. TRBV3-2 is marked as a pseudogene. The CDR3 contains 17 residues.

This clonotype showed up just a few times. The J gene is TRBJ2-3, the V gene TRBV5-1, with 7 bases that match TRBD2. The trim removed 3 bases at V and 0 bases at J, leaving 10 bases unmatched. This CDR3 comprises 17 residues. CDR1 is SGHRS, CDR2 YFSETQ, per germline. In DNA, the CDR3 is TGCGCCAGCAGCTGGGGACCCGGGACTACCAGCACAGATACGCAGTATTTT. Translated: CASSWGPGTTSTDTQYF.

This clonotype was detected many times. The chain's CDR3 is CASSPPTGTYNEQFF. The CDR3 DNA reads as TGTGCCAGCAGCCCACCCACGGGAACCTACAATGAGCAGTTCTTC. This chain links TRBV5-6 with TRBJ2-1; tentatively, D is TRBD2 (5 bases). Per germline, CDR1 SGHDT and CDR2 YYEEEE. V gave up 4 bases and J gave up 2 bases, with 13 bases separating them. CDR3 length: 15 amino acids.

The chain has TRBV5-1 and TRBJ2-1, with 7 bases matching TRBD2. This CDR3 contains 16 residues. V shed 2 bases and J 2 bases; nucleotides not matched to a gene: 7. Germline V gene sequence: CDR1 SGHRS, CDR2 YFSETQ. CDR3 coding DNA: TGCGCCAGCAGCTTTGCCGAGGCGGGGGCCTACAATGAGCAGTTCTTC. Protein product: CASSFAEAGAYNEQFF.

This clonotype occurred a few times. V usage is TRBV30 and J usage is TRBJ2-3, with 8 bases identical to TRBD2. CDR1 is GTSNPN and CDR2 is SVGIG in the germline V gene (reference sequence). V was clipped by 0 bases and J by 0 bases; unmatched bases: 5. The CDR3 has 16 residues. This CDR3 is CAWSVGLAGSTDTQYF. DNA of the CDR3: TGTGCCTGGAGTGTAGGCCTAGCGGGTAGCACAGATACGCAGTATTTT.

This clonotype was found a few times. This rearrangement joins TRBV20-1 to TRBJ2-7; D not certain. The CDR3 sequence is 11 residues long. The germline V gene has CDR1 DFQATT and CDR2 SNEGSKA (reference sequence). Deletions cut 2 bases from V and 3 bases from J, with 5 bases between. For the CDR3, the DNA is TGCAGTGCTAGATCGGACTACGAGCAGTACTTC. Translated, it gives CSARSDYEQYF.

This clonotype has more than one count but fewer than ten. This sequence joins TRBV2 and TRBJ1-5, with unresolved D. CDR1 SNHLY and CDR2 FYNNEI come from the germline V gene. With 2 bases removed from V and 7 bases from J, the gap between germline ends came to 12 bases. CDR3 size: 14 residues. Here the CDR3 reads CASSEMGLRQPQHF. CDR3 coding DNA: TGTGCCAGCAGTGAAATGGGGTTAAGACAGCCCCAGCATTTT.

This clonotype was observed a handful of times. The chain recombines TRBV4-3 with TRBJ2-1; a possible D gene is TRBD2 (6 bases). V was trimmed by 1 base and J by 8 bases, leaving 15 bases between them. The CDR3 has 15 residues. CDR1 and CDR2 from the germline V gene are LGHNA and YSLEER. The CDR3: CASSQAGGKRDEQFF. CDR3 nucleotides: TGCGCCAGCAGCCAAGCGGGCGGGAAAAGGGATGAGCAGTTCTTC.

This clonotype was observed a few times. CDR3 DNA sequence: TGTGCCAGCAGCGCCAGCGGGAATTACAATGAGCAGTTCTTC. It codes for CASSASGNYNEQFF. The rearrangement links TRBV9 to TRBJ2-1; TRBD2 matches at 7 bases. V dropped 3 bases and J dropped 4; count of bases not matched to a gene: 4. CDR1 is SGDLS and CDR2 is YYNGEE in the germline V gene. This CDR3 contains 14 residues.